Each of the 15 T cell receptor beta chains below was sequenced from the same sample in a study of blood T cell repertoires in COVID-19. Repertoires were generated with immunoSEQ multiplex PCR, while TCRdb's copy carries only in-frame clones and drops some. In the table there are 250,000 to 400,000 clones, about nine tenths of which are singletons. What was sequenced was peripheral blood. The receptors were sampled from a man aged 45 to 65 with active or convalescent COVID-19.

CDR3 protein: CASSPKPTGQGDIQYF. The DNA of the CDR3 is TGTGCCAGCAGTCCCAAACCAACGGGACAGGGGGACATTCAGTACTTC. V usage is TRBV9 and J usage is TRBJ2-4, with TRBD1 matching 11 bases. Germline CDR1 and CDR2: SGDLS and YYNGEE. Trimming took 5 bases from V and 8 from J; bases not matched to a gene: 12. CDR3 length: 16 amino acids. Full variable domain (remainder filled in from reference TRBV9 and TRBJ2-4): DSGVTQTPKHLITATGQRVTLRCSPRSGDLSVYWYQQSLDQGLQFLIQYYNGEERAKGNILERFSAQQFPDLHSELNLSSLELGDSALYFCASSPKPTGQGDIQYFGAGTRLSVL.

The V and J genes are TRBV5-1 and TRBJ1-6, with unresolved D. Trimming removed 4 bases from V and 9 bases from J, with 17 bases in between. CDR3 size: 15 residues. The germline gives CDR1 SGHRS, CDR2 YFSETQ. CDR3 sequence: CASSAQRGVSSPLHF. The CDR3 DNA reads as TGCGCCAGCAGCGCACAGCGGGGTGTTAGTTCACCCCTCCACTTT.

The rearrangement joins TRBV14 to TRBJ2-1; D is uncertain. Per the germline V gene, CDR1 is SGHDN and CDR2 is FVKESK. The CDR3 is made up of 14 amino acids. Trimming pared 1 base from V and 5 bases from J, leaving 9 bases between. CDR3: CASSQGMADNEQFF. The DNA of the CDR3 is TGTGCCAGCAGCCAAGGAATGGCCGACAATGAGCAGTTCTTC.

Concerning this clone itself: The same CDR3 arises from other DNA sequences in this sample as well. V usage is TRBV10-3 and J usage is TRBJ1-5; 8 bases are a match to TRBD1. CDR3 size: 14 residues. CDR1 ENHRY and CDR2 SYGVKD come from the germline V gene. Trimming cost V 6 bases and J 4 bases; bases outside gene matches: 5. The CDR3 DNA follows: TGTGCCATCAGCGAAGGACAGGGTAATCAGCCCCAGCATTTT. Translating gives CAISEGQGNQPQHF.

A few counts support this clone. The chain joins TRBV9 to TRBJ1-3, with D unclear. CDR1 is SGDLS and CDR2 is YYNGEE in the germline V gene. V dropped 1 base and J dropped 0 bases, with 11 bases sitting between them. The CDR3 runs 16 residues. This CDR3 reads CASSVSGWDSGNTIYF. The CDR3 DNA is TGTGCCAGCAGCGTATCGGGGTGGGACTCTGGAAACACCATATATTTT.

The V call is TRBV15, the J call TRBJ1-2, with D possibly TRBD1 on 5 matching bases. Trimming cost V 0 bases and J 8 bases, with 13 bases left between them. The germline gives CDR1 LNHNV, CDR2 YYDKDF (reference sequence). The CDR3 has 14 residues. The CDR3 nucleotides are TGTGCCACCAGCAGAGATAGGCAGGGATGGGGCTACACCTTC. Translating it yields CATSRDRQGWGYTF.

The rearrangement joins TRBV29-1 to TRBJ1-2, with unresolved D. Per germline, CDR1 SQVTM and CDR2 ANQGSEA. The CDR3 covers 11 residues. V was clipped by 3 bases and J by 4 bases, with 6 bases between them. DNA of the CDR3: TGCAGCGTTGACGGTTCCTATGGCTACACCTTC. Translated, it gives CSVDGSYGYTF.

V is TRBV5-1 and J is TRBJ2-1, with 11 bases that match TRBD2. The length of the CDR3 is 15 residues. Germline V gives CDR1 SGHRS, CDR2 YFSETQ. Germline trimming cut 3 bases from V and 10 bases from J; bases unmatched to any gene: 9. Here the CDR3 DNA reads TGCGCCAGCAGCTCCTTAGCGGGGGGGCCCGAGGAGCAGTTCTTC. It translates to CASSSLAGGPEEQFF.

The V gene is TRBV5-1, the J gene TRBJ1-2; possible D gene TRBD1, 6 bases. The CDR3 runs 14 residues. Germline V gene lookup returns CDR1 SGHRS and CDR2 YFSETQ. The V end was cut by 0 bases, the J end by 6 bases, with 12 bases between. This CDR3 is CASSLAQGTHGYTF. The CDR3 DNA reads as TGCGCCAGCAGCTTGGCCCAGGGGACCCATGGCTACACCTTC.

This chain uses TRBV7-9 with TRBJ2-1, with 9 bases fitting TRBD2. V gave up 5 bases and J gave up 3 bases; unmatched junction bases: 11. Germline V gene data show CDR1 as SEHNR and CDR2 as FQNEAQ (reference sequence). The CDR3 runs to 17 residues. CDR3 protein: CASSRVRLAGIYNEQFF. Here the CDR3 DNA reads TGTGCCAGCAGCCGTGTCCGCCTAGCGGGGATCTACAATGAGCAGTTCTTC.

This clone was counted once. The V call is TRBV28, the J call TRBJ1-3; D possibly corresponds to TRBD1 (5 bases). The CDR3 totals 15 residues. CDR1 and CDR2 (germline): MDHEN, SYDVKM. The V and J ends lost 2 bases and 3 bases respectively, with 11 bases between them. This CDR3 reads CASSLIAGDGNTIYF. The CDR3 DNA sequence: TGTGCCAGCAGTTTAATCGCGGGGGATGGAAACACCATATATTTT.

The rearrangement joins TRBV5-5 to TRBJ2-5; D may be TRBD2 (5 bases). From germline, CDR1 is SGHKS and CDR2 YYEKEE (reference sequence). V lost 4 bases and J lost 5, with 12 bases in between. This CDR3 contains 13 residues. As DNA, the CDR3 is TGTGCCAGCAGCGTAGGACCGGGGGAGACCCAGTACTTC. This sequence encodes CASSVGPGETQYF. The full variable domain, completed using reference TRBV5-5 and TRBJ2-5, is DAGVTQSPTHLIKTRGQQVTLRCSPISGHKSVSWYQQVLGQGPQFIFQYYEKEERGRGNFPDRFSARQFPNYSSELNVNALLLGDSALYLCASSVGPGETQYFGPGTRLLVL.

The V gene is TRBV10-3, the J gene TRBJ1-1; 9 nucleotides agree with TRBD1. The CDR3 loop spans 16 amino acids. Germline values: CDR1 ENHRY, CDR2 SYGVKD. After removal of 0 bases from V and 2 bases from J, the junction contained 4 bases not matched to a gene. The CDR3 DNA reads TGTGCCATCAGTGAGTCGACGGGACAGGGCAACACTGAAGCTTTCTTT. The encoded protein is CAISESTGQGNTEAFF.

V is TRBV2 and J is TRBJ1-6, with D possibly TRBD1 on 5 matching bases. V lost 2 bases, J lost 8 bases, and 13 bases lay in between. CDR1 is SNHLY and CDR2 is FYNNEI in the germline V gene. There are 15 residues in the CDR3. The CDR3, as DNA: TGTGCCAGCAGTGAACGGTCAGGGCCACATTCACCCCTCCACTTT. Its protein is CASSERSGPHSPLHF.

The CDR3 loop reads CASNQLERGVYNEQFF. For the CDR3, the DNA is TGCGCCAGCAATCAACTCGAGCGGGGGGTTTACAATGAGCAGTTCTTC. The chain links TRBV10-1 to TRBJ2-1, with 9 positions matching TRBD2. Losses at the gene ends were 7 bases for V and 4 bases for J; bases not matched to a gene: 11. The CDR3 contains 16 residues. CDR1 and CDR2 (germline): WNHNN, SYGVQD (reference sequence).